This T cell receptor (beta chain) was captured by sequencing in a study of T cell responses to AZD1222 COVID-19 vaccine. Study details: It was second doses at about 4 or about 12 weeks that were pooled. General study points: It was only after the peak T cell response that any repertoires were sampled.

Germline-derived CDR1 and CDR2 are SGHDT and YYEEEE. This CDR3 spans 16 amino acids. V shed 6 bases and J shed 0 bases, with 15 bases lying between them. A note on this clone: Antigen specificity is unknown.

The table came from immunoSEQ multiplex PCR; TCRdb's copy has only in-frame clones and leaves some out. There are 110,000 or so clones in the sample; over 75% occur only once, and around 2.3% lies in the top ten. The TCR comes from an adult in good health. J is TRBJ2-2 and V is TRBV5-6; D may be TRBD1 (5 bases). The sample in question was peripheral blood, obtained on day 0 of AZD1222 vaccination. The CDR3 loop reads CASNRGAGTNTGELFF. The CDR3 DNA reads as TGTGCCAGCAATCGTGGGGCAGGGACGAACACCGGGGAGCTGTTTTTT.